Included here is one TCR beta chain sequence, with context. Method: immunoSEQ multiplex PCR; TCRdb's copy keeps in-frame clones and lacks some. The table includes about 78,000 clones, approximately 91% detected once. V was pared by 5 bases and J by 0 bases, with 20 bases between. CDR1 is SEHNR, CDR2 FQNEAQ, per germline (reference sequence). The CDR3 has 17 residues. These data are taken from a study of control samples from healthy donors and cancer patients. The sequence derives from an older woman in good health. The chain carries TRBV7-9 and TRBJ2-7; D might be TRBD1 or TRBD2, each matching 5 bases. Sequencing input: blood. The CDR3 is CASSPTWGSKTSYEQYF. The DNA of the CDR3 is TGTGCCAGCAGCCCAACTTGGGGGTCTAAGACCTCCTACGAGCAGTACTTC.